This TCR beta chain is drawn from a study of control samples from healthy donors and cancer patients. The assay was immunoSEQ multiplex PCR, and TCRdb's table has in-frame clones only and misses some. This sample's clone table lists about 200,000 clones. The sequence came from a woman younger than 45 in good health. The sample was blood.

CDR3 DNA: TGTGCCAGCAGCCCACAGGGTTTGGGCACCGGGGAGCTGTTTTTT. This gives the protein CASSPQGLGTGELFF. V and J are TRBV2 and TRBJ2-2, with D perhaps matching TRBD1 (6 bases). V was clipped by 6 bases and J by 4 bases, with 15 bases between them. Germline values: CDR1 SNHLY, CDR2 FYNNEI. This CDR3 contains 15 residues.